A selection of T cell receptor beta chains follows, all from one sample in a study of OX40 agonist ivuxolimab in advanced cancers. The method was immunoSEQ multiplex PCR; TCRdb's version includes in-frame clones alone and lacks a portion of them. In the table there are about 64,000 clones, 80% to 90% of which are singletons. Here the sequenced sample was CD4+ or CD8+ T cells sorted from blood, taken in a trial of the OX40 agonist ivuxolimab. The receptors stem from an adult with an advanced solid tumor such as melanoma, head and neck, liver or kidney cancer. Each CDR3 is given with its conserved first and last residue. A D gene is named only where the DNA matches it firmly. Expanded clones get a size class; other rows say once, few or many, or leave the size out.

J	V	D	size	CDR3	DNA
TRBJ1-1	TRBV7-9	NA	NA	CASSLVGQPNTEAFF	TGTGCCAGCAGCTTAGTGGGACAACCGAACACTGAAGCTTTCTTT
TRBJ1-2	TRBV15	NA	NA	CATSSVPVLDYGYTF	TGTGCCACCAGCTCAGTCCCGGTCTTAGACTATGGCTACACCTTC
TRBJ2-1	TRBV30	NA	NA	CAWSPGDNEQFF	TGTGCCTGGAGCCCAGGGGACAATGAGCAGTTCTTC
TRBJ1-1	TRBV18	NA	NA	CASSPRDAPNTEAFF	TGTGCCAGCTCACCGCGGGACGCTCCGAACACTGAAGCTTTCTTT
TRBJ1-2	TRBV30	NA	NA	CAWSVRGHGYTF	TGTGCCTGGAGTGTACGGGGACATGGCTACACCTTC
TRBJ1-4	TRBV7-9	NA	NA	CASSLGSGGRKLFF	TGTGCCAGCAGCTTAGGGTCTGGGGGGCGAAAACTGTTTTTT
TRBJ2-1	TRBV5-1	NA	NA	CASSSLPGAGYNEQFF	TGCGCCAGCAGCTCCCTCCCCGGGGCGGGTTACAATGAGCAGTTCTTC
TRBJ2-1	TRBV10-1	NA	NA	CASSKGRGLLNEQFF	TGCGCCAGCAGTAAAGGCAGGGGATTATTGAATGAGCAGTTCTTC
TRBJ2-6	TRBV30	NA	few	CAWKAGTGANVLTF	TGTGCCTGGAAGGCAGGGACTGGGGCCAACGTCCTGACTTTC
TRBJ1-2	TRBV4-3	NA	NA	CASSQDRQGGGYTF	TGCGCCAGCAGCCAAGATCGCCAGGGTGGGGGCTACACCTTC
TRBJ2-3	TRBV5-1	NA	NA	CASSQGSSTDTQYF	TGCGCCAGCAGTCAGGGGAGTAGCACAGATACGCAGTATTTT
TRBJ2-5	TRBV15	TRBD1	NA	CATSNPGQGLVETQYF	TGTGCCACCAGCAACCCAGGACAGGGGCTAGTTGAGACCCAGTACTTC
TRBJ2-7	TRBV7-2	NA	NA	CASSFTTAYEQYF	TGTGCCAGCAGCTTCACAACCGCCTACGAGCAGTACTTC
TRBJ1-4	TRBV19	TRBD1	NA	CASSVRQGRNEKLFF	TGTGCCAGTAGTGTCCGACAGGGGCGAAATGAAAAACTGTTTTTT
TRBJ2-5	TRBV5-1	NA	few	CASRFDSGTGVQYF	TGCGCCAGCAGATTCGACTCGGGGACTGGGGTCCAGTACTTC
TRBJ2-7	TRBV5-1	TRBD2	NA	CASSLGLAGPDEQYF	TGCGCCAGCAGCCTGGGACTAGCGGGCCCTGACGAGCAGTACTTC
TRBJ2-5	TRBV19	NA	many	CASSTNSQETQYF	TGTGCCAGTAGTACAAACTCCCAAGAGACCCAGTACTTC
TRBJ2-7	TRBV11-2	NA	NA	CASSLNLYMYF	TGTGCCAGCAGCCTGAACTTGTATATGTACTTC
TRBJ2-1	TRBV10-3	NA	NA	CAIRAWGRLHNEQFF	TGTGCCATCAGGGCTTGGGGGAGGCTCCACAATGAGCAGTTCTTC
TRBJ2-7	TRBV7-2	NA	NA	CASSRDISYEQYF	TGTGCCAGCAGCCGGGACATATCCTACGAGCAGTACTTC
TRBJ2-7	TRBV7-9	NA	NA	CASSYSLGEQYF	TGTGCCAGCAGCTATTCCTTGGGGGAGCAGTACTTC
TRBJ2-2	TRBV29-1	NA	NA	CSGGETGELFF	TGCAGCGGAGGAGAAACCGGGGAGCTGTTTTTT
TRBJ2-7	TRBV28	TRBD1	once	CASSPTGGSYEQYF	TGTGCCAGCAGTCCTACAGGGGGGTCCTACGAGCAGTACTTC
TRBJ2-3	TRBV28	TRBD2	NA	CASRGLAGADTQYF	TGTGCCAGCCGTGGACTAGCTGGCGCAGATACGCAGTATTTT
TRBJ1-3	TRBV20-1	NA	NA	CSAEGQNTIYF	TGCAGTGCTGAGGGGCAAAACACCATATATTTT
TRBJ2-7	TRBV9	TRBD2	NA	CASSPRLAREQYF	TGTGCCAGCAGCCCCCGACTAGCAAGGGAGCAGTACTTC
TRBJ1-1	TRBV19	NA	NA	CASSIDVGRPNTEAFF	TGTGCCAGTAGTATAGATGTGGGGAGACCGAACACTGAAGCTTTCTTT
TRBJ2-7	TRBV19	NA	once	CASSPPGQSSYEQYF	TGTGCCAGTAGTCCGCCGGGACAAAGCTCCTACGAGCAGTACTTC
TRBJ2-5	TRBV19	NA	NA	CASSIQAAQETQYF	TGTGCCAGTAGTATTCAGGCAGCCCAAGAGACCCAGTACTTC
TRBJ2-3	TRBV7-2	NA	NA	CASSSGRRTDTQYF	TGTGCCAGCAGCTCGGGCCGACGTACAGATACGCAGTATTTT
TRBJ1-3	TRBV27	NA	NA	CASSGGETSGNTIYF	TGTGCCAGCAGTGGGGGGGAGACCTCTGGAAACACCATATATTTT
TRBJ2-3	TRBV27	NA	NA	CASSLSGLDTDTQYF	TGTGCCAGCAGTTTATCGGGCCTAGACACAGATACGCAGTATTTT
TRBJ2-5	TRBV5-1	TRBD2	NA	CASSPGLAGSETQYF	TGCGCCAGCAGCCCGGGACTAGCGGGGTCGGAGACCCAGTACTTC
TRBJ1-1	TRBV29-1	NA	NA	CSVGASTEAFF	TGCAGCGTGGGGGCTTCTACTGAAGCTTTCTTT
TRBJ1-6	TRBV7-9	NA	NA	CASSLVGDPNSPLHF	TGTGCCAGCAGCTTAGTAGGGGACCCCAATTCACCCCTCCACTTT
TRBJ2-2	TRBV7-9	NA	NA	CASRYYVGTGELFF	TGTGCCAGCCGGTACTACGTCGGCACCGGGGAGCTGTTTTTT
TRBJ2-7	TRBV7-3	NA	NA	CASSLAGGNSYEQYF	TGTGCCAGCAGCTTAGCCGGGGGTAACTCCTACGAGCAGTACTTC
TRBJ2-3	TRBV28	TRBD2	NA	CASSSGTRTDTQYF	TGTGCCAGCAGTTCCGGGACTAGAACAGATACGCAGTATTTT
TRBJ2-7	TRBV29-1	NA	NA	CSVGDPGRREQYF	TGCAGCGTTGGTGACCCAGGAAGGCGCGAGCAGTACTTC
TRBJ1-1	TRBV30	TRBD1	few	CAWRGQMNTEAFF	TGTGCCTGGAGGGGACAGATGAACACTGAAGCTTTCTTT
TRBJ1-6	TRBV5-1	NA	NA	CASSPDRQNSPLHF	TGCGCCAGCAGCCCCGACCGACAGAATTCACCCCTCCACTTT